Listed here are 10 T cell receptor beta chains from one sample, sequenced in a study of blood T cell repertoires in COVID-19. TCRdb's copy holds only in-frame clones and misses some; the assay was immunoSEQ multiplex PCR. The profile shows about 170,000 clones, approximately 86% of them singletons. The specimen was peripheral blood. All receptors derive from a woman between 35 and 50 years old with COVID-19, enrolled during active disease.

The chain combines TRBV21-1 with TRBJ2-2; the table names TRBD2, a call not compared with the DNA. TRBV21-1 is designated a pseudogene. This CDR3 region has 19 residues. CDR3 DNA: TGTGCCAGCAGCAAACCGATGGGACTAGCGGGAGGTTGCACCGGGGAGCTGTTTTTT. Amino acid sequence: CASSKPMGLAGGCTGELFF.

The chain couples TRBV7-3 to TRBJ2-2; the D is unclear. CDR1 SGHTA and CDR2 FQGTGA come from the germline V gene. V was trimmed by 0 bases and J by 5 bases, leaving 10 bases between them. The CDR3 has 15 amino acids. The CDR3 sequence is CASSLTVSPTGELFF. As DNA, the CDR3 is TGTGCCAGCAGCTTAACGGTCAGTCCGACCGGGGAGCTGTTTTTT.

V is TRBV3-1 (or the pseudogene TRBV3-2) and J is TRBJ2-5; D gene uncertain. V shed 4 bases and J shed 2 bases, with 14 bases lying between them. The length of the CDR3 is 15 residues. Germline V CDR1 and CDR2: LGHDT, YNNKEL (reference sequence). The CDR3: CASSLASRGQETQYF. In DNA form, the CDR3 reads TGTGCCAGCAGCCTTGCCTCTCGAGGACAAGAGACCCAGTACTTC.

This clone has a handful of counts. The rearrangement uses TRBV27 and TRBJ1-6, with D perhaps matching TRBD1 (6 bases). V was cut by 5 bases and J by 7 bases, with 12 bases left in between. The CDR3 spans 14 residues. Germline V lookup: CDR1 MNHEY, CDR2 SMNVEV (reference sequence). CDR3 DNA sequence: TGTGCCAGCAGTCCTCAGGGGCCCAATTCACCCCTCCACTTT. This codes for CASSPQGPNSPLHF.

The gene calls are TRBV19 and TRBJ1-1; D might be TRBD1 (5 bases). CDR3 length: 15 residues. Deletions cut 4 bases from V and 4 bases from J, with 16 bases between. CDR1 and CDR2 from the germline V gene are LNHDA and SQIVND (reference sequence). This CDR3 is CASSTTWQGSTEAFF. The DNA of the CDR3 is TGTGCCAGTAGTACCACTTGGCAGGGATCCACTGAAGCTTTCTTT.

This sequence joins TRBV5-6 and TRBJ2-5; 7 bases fit TRBD1. Germline lookup yields CDR1 SGHDT and CDR2 YYEEEE. After removal of 4 bases from V and 2 bases from J, the junction contained 5 bases not matched to a gene. The CDR3 spans 14 residues. CDR3 in amino acids: CASSHRDRQETQYF. For the CDR3, the DNA is TGTGCCAGCAGCCACCGGGACAGACAAGAGACCCAGTACTTC.

The gene calls are TRBV19 and TRBJ1-3; TRBD1 matches at 9 bases. Germline V gene lookup returns CDR1 LNHDA and CDR2 SQIVND (reference sequence). J gave up 2 bases and V 9 bases, and 8 bases lay outside the gene matches. The CDR3 spans 15 residues. CDR3 sequence: CASSRDRDPGNTIYF. The CDR3 bases are TGTGCCAGCAGCCGGGACAGGGATCCTGGAAACACCATATATTTT.

The chain joins TRBV19 to TRBJ2-1; 13 bases map to TRBD2. Germline-derived CDR1 and CDR2 are LNHDA and SQIVND (reference sequence). The CDR3 is 15 residues long. The V segment lost 5 bases and the J segment 10 bases; nucleotides outside the gene matches: 8. As DNA, the CDR3 is TGTGCCAGTAGTTTTACTAGCGGGGGGGCCAGGGAGCAGTTCTTC. It encodes CASSFTSGGAREQFF.

The V gene is TRBV29-1, the J gene TRBJ2-5; no clear D. This CDR3 has 11 amino acids. Germline lookup yields CDR1 SQVTM and CDR2 ANQGSEA. Trimming removed 5 bases from V and 4 bases from J, with 8 bases in between. CDR3 sequence: CSVLTGETQYF. The CDR3 coding sequence is TGCAGCGTTTTGACTGGAGAGACCCAGTACTTC.

The genes are TRBV18 and TRBJ1-6; D gene ambiguous. Germline V gene data show CDR1 as KGHSH and CDR2 as LQKENI. This CDR3 spans 19 amino acids. Trimming removed 4 bases from V and 0 bases from J, with 19 bases in between. CDR3 DNA: TGTGCCAGCTCACTTCGGCGGATTGAAGTTAGCTCCTATAATTCACCCCTCCACTTT. It encodes CASSLRRIEVSSYNSPLHF.